This TCR beta chain is from a study of cytomegalovirus exposure and HLA in healthy donors. Study information: From HLA-typed donors, an early data release held about 92 million unique TCRs. Study conclusions and caveats: Prediction of most subjects' HLA-A and HLA-B alleles by TCR beta sequences was reportedly accurate. The authors assumed roughly uniform sequencing depth across donors for presence/absence analyses. Beyond CMV serostatus, there was no information to go on about immune exposure.

Germline CDR1 is LNHDA and CDR2 is SQIVND (reference sequence). CDR3 length: 13 residues. The V and J ends lost 5 bases and 1 base respectively, with 7 bases between them. Notes on this clone: Its antigen is currently unknown.

This PCR relied on a set of 60 Vbeta primers and 13 Jbeta primers. Here immunoSEQ multiplex PCR was the method, and the copy in TCRdb shows in-frame clones only, minus some. Recorded for this sample: about 91,000 clones. The sample taken for sequencing was PBMCs. The gene calls are TRBV19 and TRBJ2-3; D uncertain. The sequence was collected from a woman in her twenties or thirties in good health and CMV-seronegative. Written as DNA, the CDR3 is TGTGCCAGTAGTTCGGCGGGCACAGATACGCAGTATTTT. This translates into CASSSAGTDTQYF.